This T cell receptor beta chain was observed in a study of PD-1 blockade in classical Hodgkin lymphoma. Study overall: Patients were administered nivolumab (3 mg/kg intravenously) every 2 weeks.

TCRdb's copy holds only in-frame clones and misses some; the assay was immunoSEQ multiplex PCR. The sample lists roughly 26,000 clones, under 90% occurring once. The study, taken as a whole, reports: Undefined causes, possibly disease activity or prior therapy, underlie the repertoire differences. A significant rise in TCR diversity was seen by C4D1 for CD4+ cells but not for CD8+ cells. Baseline diversity in complete responders resembled that of newly diagnosed patients.

Relapse after autologous stem cell transplantation occurred in every patient, and brentuximab vedotin exposure varied. This CDR3 region has 16 residues. The V gene lost 2 bases and the J gene lost 4 bases, with 17 bases spanning the gap. CDR1 is SGHTS, CDR2 YDEGEE, per germline. Concerning this clone: The antigen remains unidentified.

The sample was peripheral blood mononuclear cells (PBMCs), taken at baseline. V gene TRBV5-8 combines with J gene TRBJ2-3, with D unclear. This sequence originates from a human donor with classical Hodgkin lymphoma. The CDR3 nucleotides read TGTGCCAGCAGCTTTTTAGAACCAGAACGGGCAGATACGCAGTATTTT. It yields the protein CASSFLEPERADTQYF.